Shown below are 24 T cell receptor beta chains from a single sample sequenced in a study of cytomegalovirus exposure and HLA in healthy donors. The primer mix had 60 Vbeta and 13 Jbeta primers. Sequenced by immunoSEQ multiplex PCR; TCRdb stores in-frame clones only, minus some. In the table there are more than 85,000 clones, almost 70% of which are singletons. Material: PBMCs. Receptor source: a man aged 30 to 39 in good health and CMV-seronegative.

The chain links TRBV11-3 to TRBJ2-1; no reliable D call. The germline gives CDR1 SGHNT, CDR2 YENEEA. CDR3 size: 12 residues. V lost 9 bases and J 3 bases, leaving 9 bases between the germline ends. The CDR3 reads CASSPNYNEQFF. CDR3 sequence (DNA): TGTGCCAGTAGCCCTAACTACAATGAGCAGTTCTTC.

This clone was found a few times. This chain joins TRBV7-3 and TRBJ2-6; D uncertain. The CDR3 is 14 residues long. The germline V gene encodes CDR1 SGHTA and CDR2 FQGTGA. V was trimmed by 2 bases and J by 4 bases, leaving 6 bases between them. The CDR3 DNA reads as TGTGCCAGCAGCTTATTCTCCGGGGCCAACGTCCTGACTTTC. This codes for CASSLFSGANVLTF.

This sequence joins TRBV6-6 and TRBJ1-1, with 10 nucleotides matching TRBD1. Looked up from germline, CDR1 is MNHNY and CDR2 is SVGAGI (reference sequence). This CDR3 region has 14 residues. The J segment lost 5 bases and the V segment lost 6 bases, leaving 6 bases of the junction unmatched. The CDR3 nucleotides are TGTGCCAGCAGAAAGGACAGGGGGGTGACTGAAGCTTTCTTT. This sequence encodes CASRKDRGVTEAFF.

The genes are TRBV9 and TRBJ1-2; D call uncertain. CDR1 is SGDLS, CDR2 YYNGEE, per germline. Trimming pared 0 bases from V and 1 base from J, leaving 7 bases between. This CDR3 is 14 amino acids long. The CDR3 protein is CASSVDLSNYGYTF. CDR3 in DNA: TGTGCCAGCAGCGTAGATCTGAGTAACTATGGCTACACCTTC.

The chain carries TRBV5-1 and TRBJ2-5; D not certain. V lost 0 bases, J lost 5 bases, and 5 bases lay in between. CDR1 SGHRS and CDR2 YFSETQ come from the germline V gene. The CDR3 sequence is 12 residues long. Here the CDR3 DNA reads TGCGCCAGCAGCTTGGCTATGGAGACCCAGTACTTC. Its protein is CASSLAMETQYF. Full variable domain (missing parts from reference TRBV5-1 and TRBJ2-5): KAGVTQTPRYLIKTRGQQVTLSCSPISGHRSVSWYQQTPGQGLQFLFEYFSETQRNKGNFPGRFSGRQFSNSRSEMNVSTLELGDSALYLCASSLAMETQYFGPGTRLLVL.

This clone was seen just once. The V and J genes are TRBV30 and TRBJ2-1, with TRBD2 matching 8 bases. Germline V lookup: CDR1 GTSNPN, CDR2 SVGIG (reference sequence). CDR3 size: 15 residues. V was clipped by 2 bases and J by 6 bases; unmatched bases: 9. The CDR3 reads CAWSQTSGSLNEQFF. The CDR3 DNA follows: TGTGCCTGGAGTCAAACTAGCGGCTCCCTCAATGAGCAGTTCTTC.

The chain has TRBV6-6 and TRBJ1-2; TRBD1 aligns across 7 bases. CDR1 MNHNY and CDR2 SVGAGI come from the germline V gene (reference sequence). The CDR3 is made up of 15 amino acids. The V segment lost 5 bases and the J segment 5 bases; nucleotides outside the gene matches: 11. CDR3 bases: TGTGCCAGCAGTCCGAGCCAGACAGGGAGTTATGGCTACACCTTC. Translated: CASSPSQTGSYGYTF.

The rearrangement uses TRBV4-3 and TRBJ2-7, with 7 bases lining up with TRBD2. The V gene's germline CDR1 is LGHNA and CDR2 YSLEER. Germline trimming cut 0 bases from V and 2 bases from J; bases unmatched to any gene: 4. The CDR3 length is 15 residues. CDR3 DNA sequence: TGCGCCAGCAGCCAAGAGCAGGGACTAACCTACGAGCAGTACTTC. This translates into CASSQEQGLTYEQYF.

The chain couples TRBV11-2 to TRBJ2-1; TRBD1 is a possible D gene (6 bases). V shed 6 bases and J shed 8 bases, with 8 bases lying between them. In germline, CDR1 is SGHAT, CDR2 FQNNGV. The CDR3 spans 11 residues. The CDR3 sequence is CASSAGDEQFF. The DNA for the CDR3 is TGTGCCAGCAGTGCAGGGGATGAGCAGTTCTTC.

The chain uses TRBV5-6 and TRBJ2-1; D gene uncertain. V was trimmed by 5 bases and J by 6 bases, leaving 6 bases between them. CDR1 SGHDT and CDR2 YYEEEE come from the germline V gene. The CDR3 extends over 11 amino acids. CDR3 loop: CASSEANEQFF. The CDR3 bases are TGTGCCAGCAGTGAAGCCAATGAGCAGTTCTTC.

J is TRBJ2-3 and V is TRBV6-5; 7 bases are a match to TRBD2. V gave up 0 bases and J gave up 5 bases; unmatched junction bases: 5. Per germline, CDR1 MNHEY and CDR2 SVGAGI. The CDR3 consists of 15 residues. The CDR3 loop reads CASSYSAGVQDTQYF. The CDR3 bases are TGTGCCAGCAGTTACTCGGCGGGAGTGCAAGATACGCAGTATTTT.

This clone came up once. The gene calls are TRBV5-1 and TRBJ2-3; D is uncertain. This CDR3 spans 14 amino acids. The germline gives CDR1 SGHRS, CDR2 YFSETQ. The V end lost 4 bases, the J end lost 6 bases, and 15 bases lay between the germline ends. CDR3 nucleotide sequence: TGCGCCAGCAGCCCGGCTCGAATTAGCGATACGCAGTATTTT. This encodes CASSPARISDTQYF. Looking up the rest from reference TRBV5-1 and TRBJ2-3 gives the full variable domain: KAGVTQTPRYLIKTRGQQVTLSCSPISGHRSVSWYQQTPGQGLQFLFEYFSETQRNKGNFPGRFSGRQFSNSRSEMNVSTLELGDSALYLCASSPARISDTQYFGPGTRLTVL.

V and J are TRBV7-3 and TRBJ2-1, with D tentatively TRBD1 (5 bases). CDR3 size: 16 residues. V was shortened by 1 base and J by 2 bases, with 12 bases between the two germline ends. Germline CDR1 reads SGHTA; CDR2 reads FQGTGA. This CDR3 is CASSLMPVGAYNEQFF. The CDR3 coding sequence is TGTGCCAGCAGCTTAATGCCGGTAGGGGCCTACAATGAGCAGTTCTTC.

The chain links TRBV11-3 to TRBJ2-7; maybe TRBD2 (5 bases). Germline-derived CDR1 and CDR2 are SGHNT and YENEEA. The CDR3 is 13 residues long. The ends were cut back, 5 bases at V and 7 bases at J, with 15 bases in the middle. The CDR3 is CASSPRGLSEQYF. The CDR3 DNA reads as TGTGCCAGCAGCCCCCGGGGTTTAAGTGAGCAGTACTTC.

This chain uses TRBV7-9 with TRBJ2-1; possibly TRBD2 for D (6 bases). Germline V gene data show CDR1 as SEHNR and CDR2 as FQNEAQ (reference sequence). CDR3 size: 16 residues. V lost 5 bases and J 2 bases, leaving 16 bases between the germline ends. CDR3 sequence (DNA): TGTGCCAGCAGCCTTAGGCCGGGAGAGGCCTACAATGAGCAGTTCTTC. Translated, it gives CASSLRPGEAYNEQFF.

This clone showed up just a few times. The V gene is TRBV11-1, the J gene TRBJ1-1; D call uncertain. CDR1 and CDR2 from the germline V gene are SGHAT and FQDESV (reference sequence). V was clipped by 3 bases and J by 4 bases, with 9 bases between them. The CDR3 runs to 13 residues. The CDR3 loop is CASSLAPGTEAFF. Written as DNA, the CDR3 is TGTGCCAGCAGCTTGGCCCCGGGCACTGAAGCTTTCTTT.

CDR3 sequence: CASSKAQGVYQETQYF. Here the CDR3 DNA reads TGCGCCAGCAGCAAAGCCCAGGGGGTTTACCAAGAGACCCAGTACTTC. The V and J genes are TRBV4-1 and TRBJ2-5; 7 positions agree with TRBD1. The germline gives CDR1 MGHRA, CDR2 YSYEKL. Trimming took 5 bases from V and 0 from J; bases not matched to a gene: 9. The CDR3 loop spans 16 amino acids.

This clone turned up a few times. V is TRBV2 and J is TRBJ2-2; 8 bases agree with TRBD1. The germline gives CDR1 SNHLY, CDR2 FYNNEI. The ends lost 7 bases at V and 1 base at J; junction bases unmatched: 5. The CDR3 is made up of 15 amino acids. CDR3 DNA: TGTGCCAGCAACTACGGGACAGGGAACACCGGGGAGCTGTTTTTT. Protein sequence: CASNYGTGNTGELFF.

CDR3 sequence: CASSQFEGQLNTGELFF. CDR3 bases: TGTGCCAGCAGCCAATTCGAGGGACAGCTTAACACCGGGGAGCTGTTTTTT. The chain recombines TRBV14 with TRBJ2-2; 7 bases line up with TRBD1. The germline V gene encodes CDR1 SGHDN and CDR2 FVKESK. Trimming took 2 bases from V and 2 from J; bases not matched to a gene: 8. The CDR3 spans 17 residues.

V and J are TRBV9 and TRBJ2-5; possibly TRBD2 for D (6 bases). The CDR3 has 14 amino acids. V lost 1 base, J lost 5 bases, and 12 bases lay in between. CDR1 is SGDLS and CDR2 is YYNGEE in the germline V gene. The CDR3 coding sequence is TGTGCCAGCAGCGTATTGGGGGGAGGCGAGACCCAGTACTTC. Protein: CASSVLGGGETQYF.

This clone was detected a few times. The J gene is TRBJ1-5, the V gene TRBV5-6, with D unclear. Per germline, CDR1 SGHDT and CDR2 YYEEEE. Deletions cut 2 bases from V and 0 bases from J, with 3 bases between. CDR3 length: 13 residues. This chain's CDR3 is CASSFGSNQPQHF. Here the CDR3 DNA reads TGTGCCAGCAGCTTCGGTAGCAATCAGCCCCAGCATTTT.

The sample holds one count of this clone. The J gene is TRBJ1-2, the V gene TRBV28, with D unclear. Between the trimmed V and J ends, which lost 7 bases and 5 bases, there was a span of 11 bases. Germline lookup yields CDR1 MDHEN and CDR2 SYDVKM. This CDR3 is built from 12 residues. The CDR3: CASMSRSYGYTF. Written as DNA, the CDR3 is TGTGCCAGCATGTCCAGGTCATATGGCTACACCTTC.

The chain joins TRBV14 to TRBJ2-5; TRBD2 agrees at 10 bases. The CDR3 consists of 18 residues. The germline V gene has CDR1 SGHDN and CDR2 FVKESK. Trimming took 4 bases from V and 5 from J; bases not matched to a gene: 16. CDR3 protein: CASSLSRTAGGLGETQYF. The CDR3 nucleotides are TGTGCCAGCAGCCTCTCGAGGACAGCGGGAGGGCTAGGGGAGACCCAGTACTTC.

The CDR3 DNA reads TGTGCCAGCAGCGCCGACACCAACTATGGCTACACCTTC. This codes for CASSADTNYGYTF. The chain uses TRBV7-2 and TRBJ1-2; D is unresolved. The V gene's germline CDR1 is SGHTA and CDR2 FQGNSA. The CDR3 contains 13 residues. V lost 5 bases to trimming and J lost 2 bases, with 9 bases between them.